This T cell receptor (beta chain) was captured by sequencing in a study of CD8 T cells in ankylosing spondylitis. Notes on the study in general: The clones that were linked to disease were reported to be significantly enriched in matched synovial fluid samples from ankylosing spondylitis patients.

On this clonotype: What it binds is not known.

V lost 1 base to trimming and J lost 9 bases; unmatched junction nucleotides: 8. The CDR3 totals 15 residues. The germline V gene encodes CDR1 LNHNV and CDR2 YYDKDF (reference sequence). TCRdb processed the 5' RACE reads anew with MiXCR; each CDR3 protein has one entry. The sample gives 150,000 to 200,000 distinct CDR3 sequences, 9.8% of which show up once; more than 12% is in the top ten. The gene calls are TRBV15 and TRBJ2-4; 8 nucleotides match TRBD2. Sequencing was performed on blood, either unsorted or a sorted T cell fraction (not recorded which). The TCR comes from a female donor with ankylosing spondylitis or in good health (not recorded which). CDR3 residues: CATSRGGLGVGIQYF. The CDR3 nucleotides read TGTGCCACCAGCAGAGGGGGACTAGGGGTGGGCATTCAGTACTTC.